Sequencing of this T cell receptor (beta chain) was carried out in a study of identical twins. Study-wide points: Beta out-of-frame sequences showed weaker excess twin sharing. Conclusions rested on cross-sectional statistics rather than following the same donors.

This clonotype showed up just a few times. Its antigen is unknown. A template switching step contributed a universal primer site, while unique molecular identifiers were present in the cDNA. TCRdb used MiXCR to reprocess the 5' RACE reads, holding one entry per CDR3 protein. Among a few hundred thousand distinct CDR3 sequences listed, around 9.6% were seen once. Among all donors, each was a healthy Caucasian. The V end lost 1 base, the J end lost 8 bases, and 15 bases lay between the germline ends. CDR1 MGHRA and CDR2 YSYEKL come from the germline V gene. CDR3 length: 15 amino acids. These data are also associated with another study on yellow fever vaccine responses in identical twins.

Material: PBMCs. The receptor was derived from a woman aged 18-30 years in good health. V gene TRBV4-1 combines with J gene TRBJ2-1, with a possible D match to TRBD2 (5 bases). Here the CDR3 DNA reads TGCGCCAGCAGCCAAGTTAGGACCTTCGGGGATGAGCAGTTCTTC. Its protein product is CASSQVRTFGDEQFF.